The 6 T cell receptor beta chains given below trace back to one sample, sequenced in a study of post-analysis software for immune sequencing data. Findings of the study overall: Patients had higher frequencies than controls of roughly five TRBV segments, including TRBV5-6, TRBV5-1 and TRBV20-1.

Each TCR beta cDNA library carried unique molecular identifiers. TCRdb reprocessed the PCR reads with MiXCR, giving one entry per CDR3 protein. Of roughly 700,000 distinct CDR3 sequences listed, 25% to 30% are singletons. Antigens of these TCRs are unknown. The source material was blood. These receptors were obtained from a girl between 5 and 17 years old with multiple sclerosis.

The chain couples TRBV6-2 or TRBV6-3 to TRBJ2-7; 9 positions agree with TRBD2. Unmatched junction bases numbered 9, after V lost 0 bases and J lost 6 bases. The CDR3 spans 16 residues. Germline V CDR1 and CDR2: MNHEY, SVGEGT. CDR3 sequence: CASSYSSRPAGGEQYF. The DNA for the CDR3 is TGTGCCAGCAGTTACTCAAGCCGGCCAGCGGGAGGCGAGCAGTACTTC.

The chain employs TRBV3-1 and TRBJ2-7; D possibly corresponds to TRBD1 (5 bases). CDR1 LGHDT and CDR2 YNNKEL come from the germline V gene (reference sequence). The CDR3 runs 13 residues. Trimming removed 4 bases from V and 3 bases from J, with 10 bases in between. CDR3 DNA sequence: TGTGCCAGCAGCCCCCCAGGGCACTACGAGCAGTACTTC. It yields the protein CASSPPGHYEQYF.

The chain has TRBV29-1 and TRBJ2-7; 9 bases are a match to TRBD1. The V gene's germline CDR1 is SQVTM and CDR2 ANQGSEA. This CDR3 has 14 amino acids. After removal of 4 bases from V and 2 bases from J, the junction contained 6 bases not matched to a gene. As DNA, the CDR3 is TGCAGCGTTGGCTGGGACAGGGCGCCCTACGAGCAGTACTTC. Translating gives CSVGWDRAPYEQYF.

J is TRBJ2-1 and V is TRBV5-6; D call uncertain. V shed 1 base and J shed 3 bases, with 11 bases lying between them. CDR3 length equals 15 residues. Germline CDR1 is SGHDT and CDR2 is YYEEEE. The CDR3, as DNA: TGTGCCAGCAGCTTGTCTCAGTACCACTACAATGAGCAGTTCTTC. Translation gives CASSLSQYHYNEQFF.

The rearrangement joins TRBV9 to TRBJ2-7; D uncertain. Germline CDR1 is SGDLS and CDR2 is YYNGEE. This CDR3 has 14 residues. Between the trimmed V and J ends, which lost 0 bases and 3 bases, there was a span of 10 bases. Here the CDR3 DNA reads TGTGCCAGCAGCGTAGATAGTCACGGCTACGAGCAGTACTTC. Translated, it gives CASSVDSHGYEQYF. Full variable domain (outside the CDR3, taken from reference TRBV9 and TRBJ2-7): DSGVTQTPKHLITATGQRVTLRCSPRSGDLSVYWYQQSLDQGLQFLIQYYNGEERAKGNILERFSAQQFPDLHSELNLSSLELGDSALYFCASSVDSHGYEQYFGPGTRLTVT.

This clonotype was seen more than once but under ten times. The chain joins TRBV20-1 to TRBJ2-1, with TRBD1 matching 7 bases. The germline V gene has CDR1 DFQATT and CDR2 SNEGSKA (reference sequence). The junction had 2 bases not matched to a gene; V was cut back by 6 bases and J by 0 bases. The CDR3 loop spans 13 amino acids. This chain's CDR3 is CSAGQSSYNEQFF. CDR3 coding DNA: TGCAGTGCGGGACAGAGCTCCTACAATGAGCAGTTCTTC.